This TCR beta chain comes out of a study of blood T cell repertoires in COVID-19. Across the study: In each case, the material was cDNA or gDNA derived from T cells, B-cell-depleted T cells, or PBMCs.

This clone was detected a few times. Sequenced by immunoSEQ multiplex PCR; TCRdb stores in-frame clones only, minus some. The sample yields about 260,000 clones, about 80% seen once. This CDR3 is built from 14 residues. CDR1 and CDR2 (germline): SGHNT, YYREEE (reference sequence). With 5 bases clipped from V and 8 bases from J, the junction kept 13 bases outside the gene matches. Sequencing was done on a sample of peripheral blood. V and J are TRBV5-4 and TRBJ2-7; TRBD1 matches 7 bases. The receptor comes from a woman aged 45-60 years who had recovered from COVID-19. In DNA form, the CDR3 reads TGTGCCAGCAGTGCCGATCAGGGGGACGGCAAGCAGTACTTC. Translated, it gives CASSADQGDGKQYF.